This TCR beta chain was sequenced in a study of CXCR4 blockade with PD-1 therapy in pancreatic cancer (dated by TCRdb to the late 2010s). Notes on the research overall: The study analyzed resected pancreatic ductal adenocarcinoma using both multiplex immunohistochemistry and TCRbeta immunosequencing, alongside ex vivo slice culture that tested PD-1 and CXCR4 blockade. Two geographically distinct regions were TCR-sequenced from each of about six tumors to assess intratumoral heterogeneity.

Remarks on this clone: Its antigen specificity is not known. No clone much larger than this one lies a single base away; base qualities are absent.

The full study reports these points: Clonal expansion was observed in tumors, with a mean productive clonality of approximately 0.13 compared with 0.05 in healthy blood, but no correlation between clonality and survival was found. Because only TCRbeta chains were sequenced, true antigen-specificity overlap of convergent dominant clones was left unconfirmed pending paired alpha-beta single-cell sequencing. Amino acid clone frequency correlated strongly with the number of distinct nucleotide rearrangements encoding it, suggesting convergent selection by common tumor antigens.

Using the immunoSEQ Assay at Adaptive Biotechnologies, the researchers immunosequenced TCRbeta CDR3 regions from the extracted DNA. Concerning the study's data processing: To quantify the absolute abundance of each unique TCRbeta CDR3, sequences were collapsed and filtered. Clonality was calculated as 1 minus Pielou's evenness, using only productive in-frame rearrangements. Regional overlap was evaluated by tracking the top 100 nucleotide rearrangements across paired samples, and paired versus unrelated samples were compared using the Morisita index. The immunoSEQ Rearrangement Details tool was used to assess whether nucleotide rearrangements converged onto identical amino acid sequences. TCRdb retrieved this table from immuneACCESS and kept in-frame rearrangements only. Not all clones are present; in checked studies, unresolved V genes account for under half, and no reason is known for the remainder. Clone size and V and J calls were adopted from that table, with D and trimming inferred from the DNA. The sample table records 15,000 to 20,000 clones; about 72% of these occur just once. The biggest ten clones account for over 4.5% of the sample.

The archived tumor blocks were obtained from patients to whom no neoadjuvant therapy had been administered before resection. For the preserved-tissue arm, the study drew on approximately 32 surgical resection samples taken from approximately 24 pancreatic ductal adenocarcinoma patients who had not been treated previously. DNA for the resection arm was extracted from ten 5-micron curls of FFPE tumor lying next to the multiplex immunohistochemistry slide. Via the germline V gene, CDR1 is MDHEN and CDR2 SYDVKM. Ends trimmed: V by 5 bases, J by 7 bases; bases unmatched to a gene: 14. The CDR3 starts with the cysteine, ends with the phenylalanine, and has 16 residues. Of all the DNA, just the CDR3 is kept, 48 bases in frame from base 1.

This sequence originates from a human donor with pancreatic ductal adenocarcinoma. The sequencing input was tumor tissue. This receptor chain uses TRBV28 and TRBJ1-2, with 9 bases matching TRBD1. The DNA sequence is TGTGCCAGCAGTCCGATAAAGGCCGACAGGGGGACTGGCTACACCTTC. The translation is CASSPIKADRGTGYTF.